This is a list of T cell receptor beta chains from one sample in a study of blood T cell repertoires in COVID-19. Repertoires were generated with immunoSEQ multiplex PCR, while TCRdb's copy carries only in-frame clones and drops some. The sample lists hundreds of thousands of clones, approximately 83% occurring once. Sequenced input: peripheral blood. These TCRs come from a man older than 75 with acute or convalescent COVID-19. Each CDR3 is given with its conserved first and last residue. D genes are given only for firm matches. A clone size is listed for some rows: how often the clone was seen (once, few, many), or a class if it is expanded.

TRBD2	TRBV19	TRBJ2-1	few	CASSIVGGYAEQFF	TGTGCCAGTAGTATAGTGGGAGGGTACGCCGAGCAGTTCTTC
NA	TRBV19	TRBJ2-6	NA	CASSLPTGKSSGANVLTF	TGTGCCAGTAGTCTCCCGACAGGAAAAAGCTCTGGGGCCAACGTCCTGACTTTC
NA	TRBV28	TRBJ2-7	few	CASSLGDSLYEQYF	TGTGCCAGCAGTCTGGGAGACTCCCTCTACGAGCAGTACTTC
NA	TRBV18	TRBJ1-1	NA	CASSPRIMNTEAFF	TGTGCCAGCTCACCGCGGATAATGAACACTGAAGCTTTCTTT
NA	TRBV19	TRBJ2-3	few	CASSKGLGRADTQYF	TGTGCCAGTAGTAAGGGCCTGGGGCGCGCAGATACGCAGTATTTT
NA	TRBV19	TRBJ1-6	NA	CASSTGTPNSPLHF	TGTGCCAGTAGTACCGGGACACCCAATTCACCCCTCCACTTT
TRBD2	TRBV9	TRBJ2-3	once	CASSRGGLYTQYF	TGTGCCAGCAGCCGGGGGGGCCTGTATACGCAGTATTTT
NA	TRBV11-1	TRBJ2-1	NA	CASSLTTSSYNEQFF	TGTGCCAGCAGCTTAACTACCAGCTCCTACAATGAGCAGTTCTTC
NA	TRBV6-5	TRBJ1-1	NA	CASSPPGTTEAFF	TGTGCCAGCAGTCCTCCGGGTACTACTGAAGCTTTCTTT
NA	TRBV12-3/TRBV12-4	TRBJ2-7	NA	CASTLRQSYEQYF	TGTGCCAGCACCCTCAGACAGTCCTACGAGCAGTACTTC
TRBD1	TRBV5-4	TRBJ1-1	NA	CASSSQGVETEAFF	TGTGCCAGCAGCTCGCAGGGGGTTGAGACTGAAGCTTTCTTT
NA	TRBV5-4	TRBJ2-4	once	CASSSPGGNIQYF	TGTGCCAGCAGCTCGCCCGGCGGGAACATTCAGTACTTC
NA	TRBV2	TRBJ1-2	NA	CASSDPGLSNYGYTF	TGTGCCAGCAGTGATCCGGGTCTTTCTAACTATGGCTACACCTTC
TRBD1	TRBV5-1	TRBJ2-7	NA	CASSLAGRGPDEQYF	TGCGCCAGCAGCTTGGCGGGCAGGGGGCCCGACGAGCAGTACTTC
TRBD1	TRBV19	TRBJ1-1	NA	CASSTGQGSLKAFF	TGTGCCAGTAGTACCGGACAGGGGTCCCTGAAAGCTTTCTTT
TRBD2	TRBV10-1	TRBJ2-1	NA	CASSDTSVETNEQFF	TGCGCCAGCAGTGATACTAGCGTTGAAACTAATGAGCAGTTCTTC
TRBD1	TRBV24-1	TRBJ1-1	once	CATSDPRDREAFF	TGTGCCACCAGTGATCCAAGGGACAGGGAAGCTTTCTTT
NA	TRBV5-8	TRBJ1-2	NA	CASSSRQALHYTF	TGTGCCAGCAGCTCTCGACAGGCACTACACTACACCTTC
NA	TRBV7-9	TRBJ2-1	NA	CASSLAPLADYNEQFF	TGTGCCAGCAGCTTAGCGCCCCTGGCAGATTACAATGAGCAGTTCTTC
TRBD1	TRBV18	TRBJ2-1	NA	CASSPFTGGSYNEQFF	TGTGCCAGCTCACCCTTCACAGGGGGCTCCTACAATGAGCAGTTCTTC
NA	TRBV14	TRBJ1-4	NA	CASSQSTEGVTNEKLFF	TGTGCCAGCAGCCAATCCACTGAGGGAGTCACTAATGAAAAACTGTTTTTT
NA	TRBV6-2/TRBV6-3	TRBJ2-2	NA	CASSYFSAGSGTGELFF	TGTGCCAGCAGTTACTTTTCTGCGGGATCGGGCACCGGGGAGCTGTTTTTT
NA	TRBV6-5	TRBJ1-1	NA	CASRLLRGSEAFF	TGTGCCAGCAGACTCCTTAGGGGATCCGAAGCTTTCTTT
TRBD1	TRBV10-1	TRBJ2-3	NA	CASRPTGGLTDTQYF	TGCGCCAGCAGGCCGACAGGGGGTCTTACAGATACGCAGTATTTT
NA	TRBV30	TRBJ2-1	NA	CAWSVNKQFF	TGTGCCTGGAGTGTTAACAAGCAGTTCTTC
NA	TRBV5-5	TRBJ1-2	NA	CASSYYRDTQYGYTF	TGTGCCAGCAGTTATTACCGGGACACCCAGTATGGCTACACCTTC
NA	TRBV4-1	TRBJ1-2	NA	CASSQDRVGGYTF	TGCGCCAGCAGCCAAGACAGGGTCGGAGGCTACACCTTC
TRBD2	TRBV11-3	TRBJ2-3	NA	CASSFGTTDGDTQYF	TGTGCCAGCAGCTTCGGGACTACAGATGGAGATACGCAGTATTTT
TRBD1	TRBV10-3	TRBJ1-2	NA	CAISGPIRQGYGYTF	TGTGCCATCTCTGGTCCAATAAGACAGGGCTATGGCTACACCTTC
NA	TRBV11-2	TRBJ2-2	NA	CASRRPGFSTGELFF	TGTGCCAGCAGGCGGCCGGGTTTTTCCACCGGGGAGCTGTTTTTT
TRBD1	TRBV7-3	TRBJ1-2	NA	CASSFTQGALDGYTF	TGTGCCAGCAGCTTCACACAGGGGGCGCTTGATGGCTACACCTTC
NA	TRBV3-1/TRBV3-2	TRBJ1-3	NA	CASSQGGPGNTIYF	TGTGCCAGCAGCCAAGGGGGCCCTGGAAACACCATATATTTT
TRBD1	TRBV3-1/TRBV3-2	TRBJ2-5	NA	CASSLRQGNKYF	TGTGCCAGCAGCCTGCGACAGGGGAACAAGTACTTC
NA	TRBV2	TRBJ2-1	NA	CASSLEINEQFF	TGTGCCAGCAGCCTAGAGATCAATGAGCAGTTCTTC
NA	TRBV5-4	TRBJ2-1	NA	CASSLTGGDEQFF	TGTGCCAGCAGCCTGACGGGGGGCGATGAGCAGTTCTTC
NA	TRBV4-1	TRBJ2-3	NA	CASSQTVADTQYF	TGCGCCAGCAGCCAAACGGTCGCAGATACGCAGTATTTT
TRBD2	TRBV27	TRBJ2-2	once	CASSLRLAGGRGTGELFF	TGTGCCAGCAGTTTACGACTAGCGGGGGGGCGGGGCACCGGGGAGCTGTTTTTT
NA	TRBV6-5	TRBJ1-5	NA	CAGGRGNQPQHF	TGTGCGGGGGGGAGAGGCAATCAGCCCCAGCATTTT
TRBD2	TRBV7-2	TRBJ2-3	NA	CASSARLAISTDTQYF	TGTGCCAGCAGCGCCCGACTAGCGATAAGCACAGATACGCAGTATTTT
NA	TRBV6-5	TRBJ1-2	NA	CASKGRVGTIYGYTF	TGTGCCAGCAAGGGGAGAGTAGGGACAATCTATGGCTACACCTTC
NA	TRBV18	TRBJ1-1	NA	CASSRRQSTNTEAFF	TGTGCCAGCTCCCGACGACAGTCTACGAACACTGAAGCTTTCTTT
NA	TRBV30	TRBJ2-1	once	CAWSVQGYNEQFF	TGTGCCTGGAGTGTTCAGGGATACAATGAGCAGTTCTTC
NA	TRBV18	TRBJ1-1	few	CASSYQGTSNTEAFF	TGTGCCAGCTCATATCAGGGGACGTCGAACACTGAAGCTTTCTTT
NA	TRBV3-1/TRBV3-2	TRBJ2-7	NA	CASSQGAGNTEYF	TGTGCCAGCAGCCAAGGGGCCGGGAACACGGAGTACTTC
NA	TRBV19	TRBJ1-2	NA	CASSPSGGDYGYTF	TGTGCCAGTAGTCCGTCGGGTGGCGACTATGGCTACACCTTC
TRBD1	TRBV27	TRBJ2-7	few	CASSSPGTGTYEQYF	TGTGCCAGCAGCAGTCCCGGGACAGGGACCTACGAGCAGTACTTC
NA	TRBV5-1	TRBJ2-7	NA	CASSPPDDEQYF	TGCGCCAGCAGCCCCCCAGATGACGAGCAGTACTTC